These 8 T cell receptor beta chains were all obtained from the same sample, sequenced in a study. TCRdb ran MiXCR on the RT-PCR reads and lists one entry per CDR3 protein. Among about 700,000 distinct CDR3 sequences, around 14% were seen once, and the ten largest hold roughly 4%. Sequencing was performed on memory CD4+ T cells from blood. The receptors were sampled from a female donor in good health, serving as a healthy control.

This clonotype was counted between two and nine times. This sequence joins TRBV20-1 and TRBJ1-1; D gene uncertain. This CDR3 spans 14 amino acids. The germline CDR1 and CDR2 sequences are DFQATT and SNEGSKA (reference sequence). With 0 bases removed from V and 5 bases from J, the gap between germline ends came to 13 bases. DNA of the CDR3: TGCAGTGCTAGAGATCAGAGAGCGGGGACTGAAGCTTTCTTT. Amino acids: CSARDQRAGTEAFF.

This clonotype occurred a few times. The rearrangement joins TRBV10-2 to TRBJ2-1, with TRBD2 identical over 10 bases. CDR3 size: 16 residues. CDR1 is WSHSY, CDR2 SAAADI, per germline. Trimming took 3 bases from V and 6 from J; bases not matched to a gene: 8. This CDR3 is CASSDPSGRSFNEQFF. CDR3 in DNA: TGCGCCAGCAGTGACCCTAGCGGGAGAAGCTTCAATGAGCAGTTCTTC.

The CDR3 protein is CSASLGNVYEQYF. CDR3 DNA sequence: TGCAGTGCTAGTCTAGGGAATGTCTACGAGCAGTACTTC. This sequence joins TRBV20-1 and TRBJ2-7; D call uncertain. This CDR3 has 13 residues. Trimming cost V 3 bases and J 3 bases, with 12 bases left between them. Germline CDR1 and CDR2: DFQATT and SNEGSKA (reference sequence).

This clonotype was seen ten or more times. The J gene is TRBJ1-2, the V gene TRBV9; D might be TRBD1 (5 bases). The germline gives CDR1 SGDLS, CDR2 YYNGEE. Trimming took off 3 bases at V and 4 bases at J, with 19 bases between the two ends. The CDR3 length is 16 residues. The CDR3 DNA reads TGTGCCAGCAGCGACCCACAGGCCGACGGGCTCTATGGCTACACCTTC. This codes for CASSDPQADGLYGYTF.

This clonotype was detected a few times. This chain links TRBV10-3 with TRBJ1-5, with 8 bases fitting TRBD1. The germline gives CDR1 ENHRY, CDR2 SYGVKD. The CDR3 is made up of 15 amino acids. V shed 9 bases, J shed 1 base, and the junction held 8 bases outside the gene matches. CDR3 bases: TGTGCCATATCACAGGGGGTCACGAGCAATCAGCCCCAGCATTTT. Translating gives CAISQGVTSNQPQHF.

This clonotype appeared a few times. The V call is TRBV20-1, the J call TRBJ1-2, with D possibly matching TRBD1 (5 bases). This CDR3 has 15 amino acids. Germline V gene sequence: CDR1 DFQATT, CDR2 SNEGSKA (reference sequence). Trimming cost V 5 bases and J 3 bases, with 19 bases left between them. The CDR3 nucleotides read TGCAGTGCTCGACGATTGGGGGGGATCGACTATGGCTACACCTTC. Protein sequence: CSARRLGGIDYGYTF.

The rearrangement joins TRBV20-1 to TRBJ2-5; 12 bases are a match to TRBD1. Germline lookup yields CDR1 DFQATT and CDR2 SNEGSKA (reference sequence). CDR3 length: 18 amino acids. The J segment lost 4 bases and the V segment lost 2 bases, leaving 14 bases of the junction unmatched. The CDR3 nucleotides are TGCAGTGCTAGACTTAAACCGGGACAGGGGGCATGGAGAGAGACCCAGTACTTC. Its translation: CSARLKPGQGAWRETQYF.

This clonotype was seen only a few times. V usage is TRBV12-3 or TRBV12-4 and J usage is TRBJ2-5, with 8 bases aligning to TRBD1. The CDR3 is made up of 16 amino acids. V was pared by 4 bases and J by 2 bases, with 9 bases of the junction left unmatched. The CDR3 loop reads CASSSTTGGTQETQYF. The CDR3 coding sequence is TGTGCCAGCAGTTCAACAACAGGGGGAACGCAAGAGACCCAGTACTTC.